What follows are 28 T cell receptor beta chains derived from one specimen sequenced in a study of CD8 T cells in ankylosing spondylitis. TCRdb reanalysed the 5' RACE reads using MiXCR and keeps one entry per CDR3 protein. The sample records about 130,000 distinct CDR3 sequences, 6% to 8% being singletons. Sequencing was carried out using blood, either unsorted or a sorted T cell fraction (not recorded which). Receptors originate from a female donor with ankylosing spondylitis or in good health (not recorded which).

This chain links TRBV5-4 with TRBJ2-5, with D possibly matching TRBD2 (6 bases). The V gene lost 4 bases and the J gene lost 4 bases, with 11 bases spanning the gap. From germline, CDR1 is SGHNT and CDR2 YYREEE (reference sequence). The CDR3 totals 13 residues. The CDR3: CASSRGSAETQYF. Here the CDR3 DNA reads TGTGCCAGCAGCCGGGGGTCTGCAGAGACCCAGTACTTC.

This clonotype showed up just a few times. The chain combines TRBV28 with TRBJ2-7; 9 bases agree with TRBD1. CDR3 length: 14 amino acids. From germline, CDR1 is MDHEN and CDR2 SYDVKM. With 6 bases clipped from V and 2 bases from J, the junction kept 5 bases outside the gene matches. CDR3 in amino acids: CASRTGTGPYEQYF. Here the CDR3 DNA reads TGTGCCAGCAGAACCGGGACAGGGCCCTACGAGCAGTACTTC.

This clonotype has a count of ten or more. V and J are TRBV4-2 and TRBJ1-1; 7 bases match TRBD1. Germline lookup yields CDR1 LGHNA and CDR2 YNFKEQ. V trimming: 2 bases; J trimming: 1 base; junction bases outside the gene matches: 4. The CDR3 totals 15 residues. The CDR3 DNA follows: TGTGCCAGCAGCCAAACCGACAGGGCGAACACTGAAGCTTTCTTT. Translated: CASSQTDRANTEAFF.

This clonotype was detected ten times or more. J is TRBJ2-2 and V is TRBV7-2; 7 bases are a match to TRBD2. The CDR3 is made up of 16 amino acids. The J segment lost 4 bases and the V segment lost 1 base, leaving 6 bases of the junction unmatched. Germline V lookup: CDR1 SGHTA, CDR2 FQGNSA. The CDR3 spells CASSLGSGGGTGELFF. The CDR3 region has the DNA TGTGCCAGCAGCTTAGGGTCGGGGGGTGGCACCGGGGAGCTGTTTTTT.

This clonotype was observed many times. The rearrangement links TRBV12-3 or TRBV12-4 to TRBJ1-1, with D uncertain. This CDR3 comprises 13 residues. Deletions cut 0 bases from V and 4 bases from J, with 6 bases between. For the CDR3, the DNA is TGTGCCAGCAGTTTAGCTGGGCGCACTGAAGCTTTCTTT. Translating it yields CASSLAGRTEAFF.

This clonotype was observed at least ten times. The chain combines TRBV7-2 with TRBJ1-6; D gene ambiguous. V was cut by 2 bases and J by 5 bases, with 10 bases left in between. Germline lookup yields CDR1 SGHTA and CDR2 FQGNSA. This CDR3 has 15 amino acids. Written as DNA, the CDR3 is TGTGCCAGCAGCTTAAGGCTGGGCCATAATTCACCCCTCCACTTT. Translated, it gives CASSLRLGHNSPLHF.

The table lists this clonotype with many counts. The chain recombines TRBV29-1 with TRBJ2-3, with a possible D match to TRBD2 (6 bases). There are 15 residues in the CDR3. Germline V gives CDR1 SQVTM, CDR2 ANQGSEA. Trimming shortened V by 5 bases and J by 2 bases, and 17 bases separated the two germline ends. The CDR3 DNA follows: TGCAGCGTTTCCCCTGGGGGGACGGCCACAGATACGCAGTATTTT. It specifies CSVSPGGTATDTQYF.

This clonotype was seen a few times. The chain carries TRBV12-3 or TRBV12-4 and TRBJ1-5; 9 bases line up with TRBD1. The CDR3 covers 17 residues. The ends lost 4 bases at V and 1 base at J; junction bases unmatched: 8. CDR3 sequence: CASSYLSGTGSNQPQHF. The CDR3 DNA sequence: TGTGCCAGCAGTTATCTATCCGGGACAGGGAGCAATCAGCCCCAGCATTTT.

This clonotype was counted at least ten times. The CDR3 here is CAIRGTGVGQPQHF. The CDR3 nucleotides read TGTGCCATCAGAGGGACAGGGGTAGGTCAGCCCCAGCATTTT. The chain joins TRBV10-3 to TRBJ1-5; 10 positions match TRBD1. V gave up 6 bases and J gave up 6 bases; unmatched junction bases: 5. Germline loops: CDR1 ENHRY, CDR2 SYGVKD. This CDR3 is built from 14 residues.

This clonotype was picked up many times. The chain has TRBV4-3 and TRBJ2-5; 12 nucleotides line up with TRBD2. Unmatched junction bases numbered 6, after V lost 2 bases and J lost 5 bases. The germline V gene encodes CDR1 LGHNA and CDR2 YSLEER. The CDR3 is 16 residues long. The CDR3 is CASSQQTSGGRETQYF. The CDR3 bases are TGCGCCAGCAGCCAACAGACTAGCGGGGGTAGGGAGACCCAGTACTTC.

This clonotype showed up many times. The chain has TRBV30 and TRBJ2-3; no firm D call. The CDR3 is 14 residues long. V lost 0 bases and J 2 bases, leaving 9 bases between the germline ends. CDR1 and CDR2 (germline): GTSNPN, SVGIG (reference sequence). In nucleotides, the CDR3 is TGTGCCTGGAGTGTGGGCCCAACCACAGATACGCAGTATTTT. Translating gives CAWSVGPTTDTQYF.

This clonotype came up many times. V is TRBV27 and J is TRBJ1-1, with D hard to call. The germline V gene has CDR1 MNHEY and CDR2 SMNVEV (reference sequence). Trimming left V 6 bases short and J 4 bases short, with 15 bases between. CDR3 length: 14 residues. The CDR3 region has the DNA TGTGCCAGCAGACCACGGGAGCCGGTCACTGAAGCTTTCTTT. Translating gives CASRPREPVTEAFF.

In this sample, this clonotype turned up many times. The chain uses TRBV20-1 and TRBJ1-3, with D possibly being TRBD1 (5 bases). Trimming took off 0 bases at V and 0 bases at J, with 9 bases between the two ends. The CDR3 runs 15 residues. The V gene's germline CDR1 is DFQATT and CDR2 SNEGSKA (reference sequence). The CDR3 sequence is CSARDHRRSGNTIYF. Written as DNA, the CDR3 is TGCAGTGCTAGAGATCACAGGCGCTCTGGAAACACCATATATTTT.

About this clonotype: It may be a read error: a sequence one base away is much more abundant. V is TRBV29-1 and J is TRBJ1-2, with TRBD1 identical over 10 bases. Germline V gives CDR1 SQVTM, CDR2 ANQGSEA. V lost 6 bases to trimming and J lost 7 bases; unmatched junction nucleotides: 8. The CDR3 consists of 13 residues. The chain's CDR3 is CSVSTGGPSGYTF. The CDR3 bases are TGCAGCGTCTCGACAGGGGGCCCATCTGGCTACACCTTC.

CDR3 loop: CASSLSRRGTSGFPGELFF. CDR3 bases: TGTGCCAGCAGCTTATCTAGGCGGGGGACTAGCGGGTTTCCCGGGGAGCTGTTTTTT. The chain recombines TRBV11-2 with TRBJ2-2, with 12 bases that match TRBD2. This CDR3 region has 19 residues. The ends lost 2 bases at V and 6 bases at J; junction bases unmatched: 13. Germline values: CDR1 SGHAT, CDR2 FQNNGV.

This clonotype was detected many times. The chain has TRBV27 and TRBJ2-5; D may be TRBD1 or TRBD2 (5 bases each). The V gene lost 3 bases and the J gene lost 7 bases, with 9 bases spanning the gap. This CDR3 spans 12 amino acids. Germline V CDR1 and CDR2: MNHEY, SMNVEV (reference sequence). CDR3 in amino acids: CASSFLGRTQYF. Here the CDR3 DNA reads TGTGCCAGCAGTTTTTTGGGACGGACCCAGTACTTC.

This clonotype was counted many times. The rearrangement links TRBV4-1 to TRBJ1-4; 7 nucleotides agree with TRBD1. Germline V gene sequence: CDR1 MGHRA, CDR2 YSYEKL. The V segment lost 2 bases and the J segment 10 bases; nucleotides outside the gene matches: 10. The CDR3 runs 15 residues. CDR3 sequence (DNA): TGCGCCAGCAGCCAACCAGGGGGGCGCACGAGAAAACTGTTTTTT. It encodes CASSQPGGRTRKLFF.

There are a few counts of this clonotype. V gene TRBV10-1 combines with J gene TRBJ1-6; D is unclear. Germline V gives CDR1 WNHNN, CDR2 SYGVQD (reference sequence). This CDR3 spans 16 amino acids. V dropped 6 bases and J dropped 9 bases, with 21 bases sitting between them. As DNA, the CDR3 is TGCGCCAGCAGCCCCGGAAAGCAGGTTGTGGGTTCACCCCTCCACTTT. Translating it yields CASSPGKQVVGSPLHF.

This clonotype has at least ten counts. The V gene is TRBV7-8, the J gene TRBJ2-1, with TRBD2 matching over 11 bases. The CDR3 is made up of 15 amino acids. The germline CDR1 and CDR2 sequences are SGHVS and FQNEAQ. V was pared by 0 bases and J by 6 bases, with 1 base of the junction left unmatched. The CDR3 region has the DNA TGTGCCAGCAGCTTAGCTAGCGGGGGGGCCAATGAGCAGTTCTTC. As protein: CASSLASGGANEQFF.

This clonotype was detected only a few times. The chain carries TRBV5-1 and TRBJ2-1; 9 nucleotides align to TRBD1. V lost 2 bases and J lost 4; bases outside the gene matches: 10. The CDR3 totals 17 residues. Germline lookup yields CDR1 SGHRS and CDR2 YFSETQ. The chain's CDR3 is CASSFAVRDRAYNEQFF. For the CDR3, the DNA is TGCGCCAGCAGCTTTGCGGTCCGGGACAGGGCTTACAATGAGCAGTTCTTC.

This chain connects TRBV6-6 to TRBJ2-2, with D tentatively TRBD2 (6 bases). Germline V gene data show CDR1 as MNHNY and CDR2 as SVGAGI (reference sequence). Trimming shortened V by 8 bases and J by 9 bases, and 13 bases separated the two germline ends. This CDR3 has 12 residues. The CDR3 DNA sequence: TGTGCCAGCGCCCCCGGAGGGAGGGAGCTGTTTTTT. This translates into CASAPGGRELFF.

This clonotype was seen repeatedly, ten times or more. This sequence joins TRBV9 and TRBJ1-2; weak D call: TRBD1 (5 bases). Trimming pared 6 bases from V and 2 bases from J, leaving 11 bases between. This CDR3 has 13 amino acids. Germline CDR1 and CDR2: SGDLS and YYNGEE. CDR3: CASTGHPNYGYTF. The CDR3 coding sequence is TGTGCCAGCACTGGACACCCAAACTATGGCTACACCTTC.

This clonotype occurred many times. This chain joins TRBV12-3 or TRBV12-4 and TRBJ1-6; TRBD1 aligns across 9 bases. This CDR3 is built from 15 residues. V shed 5 bases and J 5 bases; nucleotides not matched to a gene: 4. CDR3 coding DNA: TGTGCCAGCAGTAGGACAGGGGTGAATAATTCACCCCTCCACTTT. Translating gives CASSRTGVNNSPLHF.

This clonotype has a count of ten or more. The genes are TRBV7-2 and TRBJ2-7; 9 nucleotides align to TRBD1. Germline-derived CDR1 and CDR2 are SGHTA and FQGNSA. The V segment lost 5 bases and the J segment 7 bases; nucleotides outside the gene matches: 9. The CDR3 contains 14 residues. CDR3 in amino acids: CASSQGTGRGEQYF. CDR3 DNA sequence: TGTGCCAGCAGCCAGGGGACAGGGAGGGGGGAGCAGTACTTC.

This clonotype was counted at least ten times. The chain has TRBV27 and TRBJ2-1; the D call may be TRBD1 or TRBD2 (6 bases each). The germline V and J ends were trimmed by 9 bases and 7 bases, with 13 bases remaining between them. The CDR3 runs 12 residues. CDR1 and CDR2 (germline): MNHEY, SMNVEV (reference sequence). CDR3 in DNA: TGTGCCAGTCGAGGGGGGCTGAATGAGCAGTTCTTC. Amino acids: CASRGGLNEQFF.

The V call is TRBV6-1, the J call TRBJ2-7; perhaps TRBD1 as D (5 bases). Germline CDR1 is MNHNS and CDR2 is SASEGT. This CDR3 has 14 residues. With 1 base removed from V and 3 bases from J, the gap between germline ends came to 10 bases. The CDR3 loop reads CASSEDRYFYEQYF. The CDR3 DNA reads as TGTGCCAGCAGTGAAGACAGGTACTTCTACGAGCAGTACTTC.

The J gene is TRBJ1-1, the V gene TRBV7-9; TRBD1 might be the D (6 bases). The germline V and J ends were trimmed by 5 bases and 3 bases, with 19 bases remaining between them. CDR1 is SEHNR and CDR2 is FQNEAQ in the germline V gene (reference sequence). CDR3 length: 16 amino acids. The DNA for the CDR3 is TGTGCCAGCAGCCCAAGGACAGCCAGAAGAGACACTGAAGCTTTCTTT. It yields the protein CASSPRTARRDTEAFF.

A note on this clonotype: A junction end diverges from the germline sequence, so it may reflect a read error. The genes are TRBV18 and TRBJ1-1, with TRBD1 as a possible D gene (6 bases). There are 13 residues in the CDR3. Germline V lookup: CDR1 KGHSH, CDR2 LQKENI. The CDR3 spells CASSPGRDTKAFF. CDR3 in DNA: TGTGCCAGCTCACCGGGGAGGGACACTAAAGCTTTCTTT.